The 6 T cell receptor beta chains presented below share a single source sample, sequenced in a study of blood T cell repertoires in COVID-19. Repertoires were generated with immunoSEQ multiplex PCR, while TCRdb's copy carries only in-frame clones and drops some. The repertoire holds 400,000 to 500,000 clones, with 80% to 90% as singletons. The specimen sequenced was peripheral blood. The receptors were gathered from a woman in her 30s with active or convalescent COVID-19.

The chain has TRBV30 and TRBJ1-5; D unresolved. V was clipped by 0 bases and J by 4 bases, with 4 bases between them. The length of the CDR3 is 12 residues. The germline V gene has CDR1 GTSNPN and CDR2 SVGIG (reference sequence). The CDR3 DNA sequence: TGTGCCTGGAGTGTTCTAAATCAGCCCCAGCATTTT. Protein sequence: CAWSVLNQPQHF.

The genes are TRBV6-5 and TRBJ2-7, with D hard to call. V gave up 0 bases and J gave up 4 bases, with 16 bases separating them. This CDR3 has 16 residues. In germline, CDR1 is MNHEY, CDR2 SVGAGI. The CDR3 DNA reads as TGTGCCAGCAGTTACTCGACGCTTGCCAGGATGTACGAGCAGTACTTC. This encodes CASSYSTLARMYEQYF.

The chain employs TRBV4-1 and TRBJ2-3; maybe TRBD1 (5 bases). Germline loops: CDR1 MGHRA, CDR2 YSYEKL. This CDR3 spans 15 amino acids. The V and J ends lost 0 bases and 5 bases respectively, with 12 bases between them. The CDR3, as DNA: TGCGCCAGCAGCCAAGATGCAGGGTTCGGAGATACGCAGTATTTT. The encoded protein is CASSQDAGFGDTQYF.

Here the CDR3 DNA reads TGTGCCAGTAGTATAAAACAGAACACCGGGGAGCTGTTTTTT. Protein sequence: CASSIKQNTGELFF. V and J are TRBV19 and TRBJ2-2; D call uncertain. V shed 2 bases and J shed 1 base, with 5 bases lying between them. This CDR3 region has 14 residues. Germline loops: CDR1 LNHDA, CDR2 SQIVND (reference sequence). Combining the CDR3 with reference TRBV19 and TRBJ2-2 gives the whole variable domain DGGITQSPKYLFRKEGQNVTLSCEQNLNHDAMYWYRQDPGQGLRLIYYSQIVNDFQKGDIAEGYSVSREKKESFPLTVTSAQKNPTAFYLCASSIKQNTGELFFGEGSRLTVL.

This chain joins TRBV6-5 and TRBJ1-2; 7 bases map to TRBD1. V was clipped by 7 bases and J by 5 bases; unmatched bases: 4. The CDR3 extends over 12 amino acids. The germline V gene has CDR1 MNHEY and CDR2 SVGAGI. The CDR3 loop reads CASNRQGYGYTF. Here the CDR3 DNA reads TGTGCCAGCAACCGACAGGGTTATGGCTACACCTTC.

With respect to this clone: Within the sample, other DNA sequences also encode this same CDR3. This chain joins TRBV18 and TRBJ1-1; D remains unclear. Germline CDR1 KGHSH, CDR2 LQKENI. Between the trimmed V and J ends, which lost 1 base and 0 bases, there was a span of 6 bases. This CDR3 comprises 14 residues. CDR3 protein: CASSPRGMNTEAFF. CDR3 nucleotide sequence: TGTGCCAGCTCACCACGAGGTATGAACACTGAAGCTTTCTTT.